This T cell receptor (beta chain) was found in a study of response to subunit inactivated influenza vaccine. Study-wide results and caveats: With each seasonal influenza vaccination, the authors suggested, few new T cells are recruited.

Ten or more counts support this clonotype. Its target is unknown. Germline V gene sequence: CDR1 DFQATT, CDR2 SNEGSKA (reference sequence). This CDR3 is built from 12 residues. V lost 6 bases, J lost 2 bases, and 11 bases lay in between. In TCRdb, the RT-PCR reads were re-called with MiXCR into one record per CDR3 protein. The sample records approximately 530,000 distinct CDR3 sequences, roughly 13% being singletons. The chain employs TRBV20-1 and TRBJ2-7, with D tentatively TRBD2 (5 bases). The source was PBMCs from blood, collected 45 days after vaccination. The source of this sequence is a man aged 50 to 59 who received an inactivated influenza vaccine. The CDR3 DNA sequence: TGCAGTGCCCGCCGGGGAGCCTACGAGCAGTACTTC. Residues: CSARRGAYEQYF.